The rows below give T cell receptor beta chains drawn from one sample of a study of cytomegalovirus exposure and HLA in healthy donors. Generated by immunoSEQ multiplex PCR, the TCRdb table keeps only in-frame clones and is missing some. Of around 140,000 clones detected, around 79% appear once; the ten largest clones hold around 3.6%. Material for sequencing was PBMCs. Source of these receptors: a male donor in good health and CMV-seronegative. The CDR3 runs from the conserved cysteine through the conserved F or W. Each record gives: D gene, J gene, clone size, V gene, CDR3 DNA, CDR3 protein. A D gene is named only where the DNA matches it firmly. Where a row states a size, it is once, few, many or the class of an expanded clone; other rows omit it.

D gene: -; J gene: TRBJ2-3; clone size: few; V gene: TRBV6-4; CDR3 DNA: TGTGCCAGCAGTGGGTCGGCAGGGTCTAGCACAGATACGCAGTATTTT; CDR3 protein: CASSGSAGSSTDTQYF
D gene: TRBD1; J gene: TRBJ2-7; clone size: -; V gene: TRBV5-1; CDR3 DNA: TGCGCCAGCAGCACCAATACAGGGGGCGGAACGAGGGAGCAGTACTTC; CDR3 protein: CASSTNTGGGTREQYF
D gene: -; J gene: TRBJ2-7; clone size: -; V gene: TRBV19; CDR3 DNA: TGTGCCAGTAGTATCCCGGGGATAAGCTCCTACGAGCAGTACTTC; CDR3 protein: CASSIPGISSYEQYF
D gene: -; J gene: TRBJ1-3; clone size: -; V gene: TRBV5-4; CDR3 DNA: TGTGCCAGCAGCTCACAGGGCTACTCTGGAAACACCATATATTTT; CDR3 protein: CASSSQGYSGNTIYF
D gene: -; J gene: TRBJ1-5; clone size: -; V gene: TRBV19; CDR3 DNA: TGTGCCAGTAGTATATGGGAAAAGGGGGATCAGCCCCAGCATTTT; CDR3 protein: CASSIWEKGDQPQHF
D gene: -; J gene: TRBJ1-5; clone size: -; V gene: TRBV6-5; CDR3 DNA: TGTGCCAGCACTCCCTCAGAGGGAAATCAGCCCCAGCATTTT; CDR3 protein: CASTPSEGNQPQHF
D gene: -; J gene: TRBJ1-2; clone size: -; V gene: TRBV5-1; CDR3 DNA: TGCGCCAGCAGCTTGGGGACAGCCTCTTATGGCTACACCTTC; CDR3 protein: CASSLGTASYGYTF
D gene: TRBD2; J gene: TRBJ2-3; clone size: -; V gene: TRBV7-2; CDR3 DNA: TGTGCCAGCAGCTACGGACTAGCGGGCTCGCAGTATTTT; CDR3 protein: CASSYGLAGSQYF
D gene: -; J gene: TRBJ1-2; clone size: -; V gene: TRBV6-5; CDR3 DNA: TGTGCCAGCAGTTACTCGGCGCAGGGCGGTGGCTACACCTTC; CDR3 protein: CASSYSAQGGGYTF
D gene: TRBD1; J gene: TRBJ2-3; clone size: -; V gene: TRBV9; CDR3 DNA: TGTGCCAGCAGCGTAGAGGGGACAGGGTCCACAGATACGCAGTATTTT; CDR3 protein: CASSVEGTGSTDTQYF
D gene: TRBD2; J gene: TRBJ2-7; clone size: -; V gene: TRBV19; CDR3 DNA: TGTGCCAGTAGTATAACTAGCGGATACTACGAGCAGTACTTC; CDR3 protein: CASSITSGYYEQYF
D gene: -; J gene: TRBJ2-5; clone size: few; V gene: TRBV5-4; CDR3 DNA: TGTGCCAGCAGCTTGATGATGGGCCGCCAGGGGACCCAGTACTTC; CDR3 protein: CASSLMMGRQGTQYF
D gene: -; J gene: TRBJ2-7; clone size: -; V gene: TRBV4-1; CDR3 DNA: TGCGCCAGCAGCCAAGGCGGGACAGAGTCCTACGAGCAGTACTTC; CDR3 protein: CASSQGGTESYEQYF
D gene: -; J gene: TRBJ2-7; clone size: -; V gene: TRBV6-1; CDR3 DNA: TGTGCCAGCACAGGGCAGGTCTACGAGCAGTACTTC; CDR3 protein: CASTGQVYEQYF
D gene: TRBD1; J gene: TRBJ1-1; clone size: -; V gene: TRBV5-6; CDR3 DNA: TGTGCCAGCAGCCCTGGGACAGGTGAAGCTTTCTTT; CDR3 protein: CASSPGTGEAFF
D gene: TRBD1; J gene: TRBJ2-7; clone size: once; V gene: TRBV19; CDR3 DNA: TGTGCCAGTAGGCAAACCGGGACAGGGGACGAGCAGTACTTC; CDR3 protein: CASRQTGTGDEQYF
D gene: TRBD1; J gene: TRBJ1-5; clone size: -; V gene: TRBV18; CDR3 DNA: TGTGCCAGCTCACTCGACAGGGGCCAAGGTCAGCCCCAGCATTTT; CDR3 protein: CASSLDRGQGQPQHF
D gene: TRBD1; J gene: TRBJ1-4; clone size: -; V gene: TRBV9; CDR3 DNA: TGTGCCAGCAGCGCCGGGACAGGGGTTGGGGAAAAACTGTTTTTT; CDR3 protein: CASSAGTGVGEKLFF
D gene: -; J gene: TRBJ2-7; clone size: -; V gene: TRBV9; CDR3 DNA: TGTGCCAGCAGCCTCTCGGGAAGCTACGAGCAGTACTTC; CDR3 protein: CASSLSGSYEQYF
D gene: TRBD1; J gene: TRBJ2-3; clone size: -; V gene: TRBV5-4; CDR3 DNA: TGTGCCAGTGCTAACCCAGGGGGCCTCGCCGATACGCAGTATTTT; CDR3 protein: CASANPGGLADTQYF
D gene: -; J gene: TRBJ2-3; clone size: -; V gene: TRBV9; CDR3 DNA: TGTGCCAGCAGCCACGGACTTAGTGGTACAGATACGCAGTATTTT; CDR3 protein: CASSHGLSGTDTQYF
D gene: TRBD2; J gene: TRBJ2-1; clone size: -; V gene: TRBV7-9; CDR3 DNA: TGTGCCAGCAGCATTAGCGGGATCATTGAGCAGTTCTTC; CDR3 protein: CASSISGIIEQFF
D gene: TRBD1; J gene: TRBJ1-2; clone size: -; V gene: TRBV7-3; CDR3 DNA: TGTGCCAGCAGCCAGACAGGGCAAGGCTACACCTTC; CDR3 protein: CASSQTGQGYTF
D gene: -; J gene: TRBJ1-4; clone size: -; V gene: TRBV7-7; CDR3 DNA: TGTGCTAGCAGCTCCAGGAGGGGGAGGGATGAAAAACTGTTTTTT; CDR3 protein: CASSSRRGRDEKLFF
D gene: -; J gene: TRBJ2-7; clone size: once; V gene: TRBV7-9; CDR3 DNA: TGTGCCAGCAGCTCGTCCCCTACTAAAGGGAGAGACTTGTACGAGCAGTACTTC; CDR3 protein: CASSSSPTKGRDLYEQYF
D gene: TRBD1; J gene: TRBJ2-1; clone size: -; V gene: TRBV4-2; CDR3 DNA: TGTGCCAGCAGCCAAGGGACAGGAGGAAACAATGAGCAGTTCTTC; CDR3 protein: CASSQGTGGNNEQFF
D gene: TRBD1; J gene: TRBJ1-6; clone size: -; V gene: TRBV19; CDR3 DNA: TGTGCCAGTAATCCGGGACAGAGCTCCTATAATTCACCCCTCCACTTT; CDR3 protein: CASNPGQSSYNSPLHF
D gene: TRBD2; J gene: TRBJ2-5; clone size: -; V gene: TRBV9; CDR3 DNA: TGTGCCAGCAGCGTCGGCGGGACTAGCTTTCGGTGGGAGACCCAGTACTTC; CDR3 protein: CASSVGGTSFRWETQYF
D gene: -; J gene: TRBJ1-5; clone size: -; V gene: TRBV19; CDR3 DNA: TGTGCCAGTAGTATAAGTAGGGGCAGACATCAGCCCCAGCATTTT; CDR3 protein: CASSISRGRHQPQHF
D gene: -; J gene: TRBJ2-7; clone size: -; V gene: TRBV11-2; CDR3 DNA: TGTGCCAGCGCCTCCCCGACTCAACTCTCCTACGAGCAGTACTTC; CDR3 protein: CASASPTQLSYEQYF
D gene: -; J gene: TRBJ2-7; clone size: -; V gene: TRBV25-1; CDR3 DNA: TGTGCCAGCACCGCCACCGACAGGATGGGGGAGCAGTACTTC; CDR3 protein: CASTATDRMGEQYF
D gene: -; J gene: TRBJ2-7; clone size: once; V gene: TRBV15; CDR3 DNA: TGTGCCACCAGCAGAGAGGCCGGGACACCCAGGGAGCAGTACTTC; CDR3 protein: CATSREAGTPREQYF
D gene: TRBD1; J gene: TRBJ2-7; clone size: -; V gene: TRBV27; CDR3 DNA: TGTGCCAGGTTTATGGGCCGGGACAGGTCTTCCTACGAGCAGTACTTC; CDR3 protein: CARFMGRDRSSYEQYF
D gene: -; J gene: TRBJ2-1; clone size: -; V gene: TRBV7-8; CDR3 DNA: TGTGCCAGCAGCTTATATAGCCGCGACTCCTACAATGAGCAGTTCTTC; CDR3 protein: CASSLYSRDSYNEQFF
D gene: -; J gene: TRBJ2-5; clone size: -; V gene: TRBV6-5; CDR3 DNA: TGTGCCAGCAGTAGTACAGGGGAGACCCAGTACTTC; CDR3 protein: CASSSTGETQYF
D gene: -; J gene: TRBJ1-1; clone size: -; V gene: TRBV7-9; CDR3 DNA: TGTTCCAGCAGCTTTTCAGCTGAAGCTTTCTTT; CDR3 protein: CSSSFSAEAFF
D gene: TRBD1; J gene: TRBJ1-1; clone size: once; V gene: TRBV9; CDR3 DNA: TGTGCCAGCAGCGTAGGGGGACAGGGGGCTGCTGAAGCTTTCTTT; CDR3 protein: CASSVGGQGAAEAFF
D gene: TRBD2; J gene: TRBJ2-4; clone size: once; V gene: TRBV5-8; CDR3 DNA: TGTGCCAGCAGCTCCGCCGGGACTAGCGGGGACAGTCAGTACTTC; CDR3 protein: CASSSAGTSGDSQYF
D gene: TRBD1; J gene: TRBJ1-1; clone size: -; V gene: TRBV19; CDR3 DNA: TGTGCCAGTAGTATCCCGACAGGGTTCGCTGAAGCTTTCTTT; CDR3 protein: CASSIPTGFAEAFF
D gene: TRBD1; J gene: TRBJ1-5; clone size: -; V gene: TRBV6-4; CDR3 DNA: TGTGCTTCGGCGCGGGACAGCCATCAGCCCCAGCATTTT; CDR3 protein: CASARDSHQPQHF
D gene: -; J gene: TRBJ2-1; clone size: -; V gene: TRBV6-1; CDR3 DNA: TGTGCCAGCAGTGAAGACGGGACACCTAGCTCCTACAATGAGCAGTTCTTC; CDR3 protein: CASSEDGTPSSYNEQFF
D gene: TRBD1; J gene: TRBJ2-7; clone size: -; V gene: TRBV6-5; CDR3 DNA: TGTGCCAGCAGATTTGGACAGGTGTACGAGCAGTACTTC; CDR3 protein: CASRFGQVYEQYF
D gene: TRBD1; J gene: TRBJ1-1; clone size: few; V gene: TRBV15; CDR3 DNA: TGTGCCACCAGCAGAGACACAGGGGTTCTCACTGAAGCTTTCTTT; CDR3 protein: CATSRDTGVLTEAFF
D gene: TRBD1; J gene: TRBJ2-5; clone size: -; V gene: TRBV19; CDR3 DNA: TGTGCCAGTAGTATACCCCCCGACAGGGACCAAGAGACCCAGTACTTC; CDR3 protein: CASSIPPDRDQETQYF
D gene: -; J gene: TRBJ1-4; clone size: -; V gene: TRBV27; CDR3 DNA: TGTGCCAGCAAAGATAGGAGCCAGGGGTTTAATGAAAAACTGTTTTTT; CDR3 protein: CASKDRSQGFNEKLFF
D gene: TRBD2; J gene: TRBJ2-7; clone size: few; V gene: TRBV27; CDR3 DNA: TGTGCCAGCACCGGGACTAGGGACTACGAGCAGTACTTC; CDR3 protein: CASTGTRDYEQYF
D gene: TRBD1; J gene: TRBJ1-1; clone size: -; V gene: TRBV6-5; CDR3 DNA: TGTGCCAGCAGTTACTCGCCAGGGGGCATAGAAGCTTTCTTT; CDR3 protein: CASSYSPGGIEAFF
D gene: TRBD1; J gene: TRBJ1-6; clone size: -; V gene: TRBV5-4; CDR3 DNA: TGTGCCAGCAGCTTGGGGACAGGGACCTATAATTCACCCCTCCACTTT; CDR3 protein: CASSLGTGTYNSPLHF
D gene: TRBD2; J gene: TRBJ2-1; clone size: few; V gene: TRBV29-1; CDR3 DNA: TGCAGCGTACCGGGGACTAGCGGGGGTGGATACAATGAGCAGTTCTTC; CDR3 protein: CSVPGTSGGGYNEQFF
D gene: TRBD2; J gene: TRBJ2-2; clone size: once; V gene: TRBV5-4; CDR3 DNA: TGTGCCAGCAGCTTGGGGGCTAGCGGGATGAACACCGGGGAGCTGTTTTTT; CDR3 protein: CASSLGASGMNTGELFF